This T cell receptor beta chain was profiled in a study of cytomegalovirus exposure and HLA in healthy donors. Background on the study: For the approximately 400 genotyped donors, about 81% fell within the Caucasian-associated ancestry cluster.

Primers included in the PCR were 60 Vbeta and 13 Jbeta primers. Sequencing was performed with immunoSEQ multiplex PCR; in TCRdb, only in-frame clones are kept and a portion is missing. In total, the table holds about 70,000 clones. Germline CDR1 GTSNPN, CDR2 SVGIG (reference sequence). V was cut by 1 base and J by 9 bases, with 12 bases left in between. The CDR3 has 12 amino acids. The chain uses TRBV30 and TRBJ1-1; TRBD1 might be the D (5 bases). The receptor comes from a female donor in good health and CMV-seropositive. Material for sequencing was PBMCs. DNA for the CDR3: TGTGCCTGGAGTGGACCAGGGCGTCAAGCTTTCTTT. Protein sequence: CAWSGPGRQAFF.